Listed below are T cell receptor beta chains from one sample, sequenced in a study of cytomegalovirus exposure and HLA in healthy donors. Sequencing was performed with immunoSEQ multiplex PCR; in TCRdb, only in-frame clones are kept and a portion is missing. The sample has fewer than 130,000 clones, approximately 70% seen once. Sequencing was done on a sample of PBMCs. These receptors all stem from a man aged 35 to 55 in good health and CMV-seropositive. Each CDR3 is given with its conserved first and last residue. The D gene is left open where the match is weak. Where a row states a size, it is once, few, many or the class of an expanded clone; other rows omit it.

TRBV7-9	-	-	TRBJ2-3	TGTGCCAGCAGCCCTACAGCCACAGATACGCAGTATTTT	CASSPTATDTQYF
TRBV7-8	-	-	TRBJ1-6	TGTGCCAGCAGCTTAAACGTAGCCGATTCACCCCTCCACTTT	CASSLNVADSPLHF
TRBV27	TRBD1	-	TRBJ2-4	TGTGCCAGCAGTCCCGGGACAGGGAACATTCAGTACTTC	CASSPGTGNIQYF
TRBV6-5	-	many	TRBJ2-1	TGTGCCAGCAAAGGGGCCAATGAGCAGTTCTTC	CASKGANEQFF
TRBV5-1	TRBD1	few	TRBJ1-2	TGCGCCAGCAGCTTGGCTCCAGGGGGGATTAACTATGGCTACACCTTC	CASSLAPGGINYGYTF
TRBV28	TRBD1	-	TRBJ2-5	TGTGCCAGCAGTGCGGAACAGGGGAAAGAGACCCAGTACTTC	CASSAEQGKETQYF
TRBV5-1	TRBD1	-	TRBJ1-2	TGCGCCAGCAGCTTGTCTGGACAGGCATATGGCTACACCTTC	CASSLSGQAYGYTF
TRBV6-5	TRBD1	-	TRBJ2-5	TGTGCCAGCAGAAGCTTGGGACAGGGGGAGACCCAGTACTTC	CASRSLGQGETQYF
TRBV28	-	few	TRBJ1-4	TGTGCCAGCAGTTTAAGGGGGAGAGGGTTCGAAAAACTGTTTTTT	CASSLRGRGFEKLFF
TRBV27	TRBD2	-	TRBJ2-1	TGTGCCAGCAGTCTAAGGGGACTAGCGGGACTCCATGAGCAGTTCTTC	CASSLRGLAGLHEQFF
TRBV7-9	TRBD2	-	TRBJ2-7	TGTGCCAGCAGCAAGAGGACTAGCGGGACCCACGAGCAGTACTTC	CASSKRTSGTHEQYF
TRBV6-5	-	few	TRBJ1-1	TGTGCCAGCAGCCCGGGACTCCAGAACACTGAAGCTTTCTTT	CASSPGLQNTEAFF
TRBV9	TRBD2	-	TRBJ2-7	TGTGCCAGCAGCACCAGACTAGCGGGAGCGGACGAGCAGTACTTC	CASSTRLAGADEQYF
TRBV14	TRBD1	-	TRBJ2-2	TGTGCCAGCAGCCCTCGAAGACAGGGGAACACCGGGGAGCTGTTTTTT	CASSPRRQGNTGELFF
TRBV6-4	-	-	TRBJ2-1	TGTGCCAGCAGTGTATCGGGGGAGGCCTACAATGAGCAGTTCTTC	CASSVSGEAYNEQFF
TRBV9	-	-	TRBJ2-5	TGTGCCAGCAGCGTAGCCCCACAGGGTCAAGAGACCCAGTACTTC	CASSVAPQGQETQYF
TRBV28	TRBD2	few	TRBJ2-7	TGTGCCAGCAGTTTGGAGCGGGGGGTCGGCTACGAGCAGTACTTC	CASSLERGVGYEQYF
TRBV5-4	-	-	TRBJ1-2	TGTGCCAGCAGCCCCAACGAGGGTTGGGGCTACACCTTC	CASSPNEGWGYTF
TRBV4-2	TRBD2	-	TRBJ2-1	TGTGCCAGCAGGCCCCTCCTAGCGGGAGACAGTGAGCAGTTCTTC	CASRPLLAGDSEQFF
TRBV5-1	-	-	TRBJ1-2	TGCGCCAGCAGCCCTGATACGGGTGTCTATGGCTACACCTTC	CASSPDTGVYGYTF
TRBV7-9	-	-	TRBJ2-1	TGTGCCAGCATCCCTCCCGGGACTGGATACAATGAGCAGTTCTTC	CASIPPGTGYNEQFF
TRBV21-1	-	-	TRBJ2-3	TGTGCCAGCAGCCTTAGCGGGAGTTTCTCAGATACGCAGTATTTT	CASSLSGSFSDTQYF